This T cell receptor (beta chain) was sequenced during a study of radiotherapy plus CTLA-4 blockade in lung cancer. Study-wide context: Around 20% of enrolled patients responded objectively, and 25% to 40% had disease control.

Study observations and caveats: Alongside interferon-beta, early blood T cell clone dynamics were reportedly the best predictor of response. Radiotherapy with ipilimumab was followed by blood expansion of tumor-derived clones.

Those with chemo-refractory metastatic non-small-cell lung cancer were treated with focal radiation combined with CTLA-4 blockade using ipilimumab. Germline V gene lookup returns CDR1 MNHEY and CDR2 SMNVEV (reference sequence). V was clipped by 1 base and J by 4 bases, with 12 bases between them. CDR3 length equals 15 residues. The repertoire was sequenced with immunoSEQ multiplex PCR; TCRdb's copy has only in-frame clones and lacks some. This table holds 40,000 to 50,000 clones, around four fifths found once. Note on this clone: The antigen is unknown.

Material: peripheral blood, obtained from a patient treated with radiotherapy plus ipilimumab. This TCR was recovered from a human donor with non-small cell lung cancer who had stable disease on radiotherapy plus ipilimumab. The V gene is TRBV27, the J gene TRBJ2-3, with D possibly TRBD2 on 6 matching bases. The DNA of the CDR3 is TGTGCCAGCAGTTTATGGGGGGTACCGTCAGATACGCAGTATTTT. It encodes CASSLWGVPSDTQYF.